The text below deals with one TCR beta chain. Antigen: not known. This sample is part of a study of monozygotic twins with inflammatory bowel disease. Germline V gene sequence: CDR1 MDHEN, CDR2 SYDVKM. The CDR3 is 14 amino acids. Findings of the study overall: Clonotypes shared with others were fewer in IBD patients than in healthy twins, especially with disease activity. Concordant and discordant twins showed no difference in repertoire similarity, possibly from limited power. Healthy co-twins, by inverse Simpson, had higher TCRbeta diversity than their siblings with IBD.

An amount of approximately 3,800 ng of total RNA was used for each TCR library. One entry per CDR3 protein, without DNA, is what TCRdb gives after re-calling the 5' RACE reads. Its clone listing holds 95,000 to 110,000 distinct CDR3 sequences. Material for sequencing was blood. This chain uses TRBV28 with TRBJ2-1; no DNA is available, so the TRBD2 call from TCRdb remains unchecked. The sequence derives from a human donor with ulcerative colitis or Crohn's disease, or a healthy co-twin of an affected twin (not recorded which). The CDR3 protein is CASRAGLGYNEQFF.